This TCR beta chain was profiled in a study of cytomegalovirus exposure and HLA in healthy donors. This clone is a singleton in its sample. This PCR relied on a set of 60 Vbeta primers and 13 Jbeta primers. The authors' processing: Tens of millions of unique TCR beta chains, roughly 11 million of them shared, were counted by a later analysis. Data came from immunoSEQ multiplex PCR; TCRdb stores just in-frame clones and leaves some out. V, J and clone size are those of that table, while D and trimming were read from the DNA. The sample includes 65,000 to 100,000 clones, roughly 80% seen only once; the top ten take roughly 14%. The CDR3 is made up of 15 amino acids. Germline V gene data show CDR1 as MGHRA and CDR2 as YSYEKL. Trimming at V came to 4 bases and at J to 4 bases, leaving 4 bases not matched to a gene.

Sequenced sample: PBMCs. This chain joins TRBV4-1 and TRBJ2-2; 9 bases map to TRBD1. The receptor's source is a woman aged 40 to 50 in good health and CMV-seropositive. CDR3 amino acids: CASSPQGASTGELFF. CDR3 bases: TGCGCCAGCAGCCCACAGGGGGCTAGCACCGGGGAGCTGTTTTTT.